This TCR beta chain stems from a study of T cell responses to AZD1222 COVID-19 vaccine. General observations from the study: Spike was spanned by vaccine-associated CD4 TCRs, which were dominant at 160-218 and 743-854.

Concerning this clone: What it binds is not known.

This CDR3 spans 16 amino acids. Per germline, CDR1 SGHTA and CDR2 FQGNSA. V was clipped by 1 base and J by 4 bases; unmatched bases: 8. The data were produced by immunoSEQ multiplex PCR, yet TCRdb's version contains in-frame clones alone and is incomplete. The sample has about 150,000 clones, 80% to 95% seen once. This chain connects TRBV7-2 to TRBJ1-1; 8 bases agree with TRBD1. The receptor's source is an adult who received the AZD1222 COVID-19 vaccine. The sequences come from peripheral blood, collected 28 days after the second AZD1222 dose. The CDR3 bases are TGTGCCAGCAGCTTAGTAGTCACAGGGGGAAGCACTGAAGCTTTCTTT. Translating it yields CASSLVVTGGSTEAFF.